A selection of T cell receptor beta chains follows, all from one sample in a study of response to subunit inactivated influenza vaccine. TCRdb called the RT-PCR reads again in MiXCR, with one record for every CDR3 protein. The sample yields 550,000 to 800,000 distinct CDR3 sequences, about 15% seen once. This specimen consisted of PBMCs from blood, obtained about 11 days after vaccination. The source is a man in his fifties or sixties who received an inactivated influenza vaccine. The CDR3 runs from the conserved cysteine through the conserved F or W. A D gene is named only where the DNA matches it firmly. Rows may omit the clone size; those that give it use once, few, many or a size class.

abundance	d_gene	v_gene	j_gene	CDR3nt	CDR3aa
NA	NA	TRBV18	TRBJ1-2	TGTGCCAGCTCACAACCGAGTACAGGGACCGTCTATGGCTACACCTTC	CASSQPSTGTVYGYTF
NA	NA	TRBV5-1	TRBJ1-1	TGCGCCAGCAACACGGGATCTCTGAACACTGAAGCTTTCTTT	CASNTGSLNTEAFF
NA	TRBD2	TRBV27	TRBJ2-3	TGTGCCAGCAGTTCCCCGACTAGCGGACCCACAGATACGCAGTATTTT	CASSSPTSGPTDTQYF
many	NA	TRBV7-2	TRBJ2-3	TGTGCCAGCAGCTTTTTGTACACAGATACGCAGTATTTT	CASSFLYTDTQYF
few	TRBD2	TRBV7-2	TRBJ2-3	TGTGCCAGCAGCTTAGGAGGCGCGGGGGCAGATACGCAGTATTTT	CASSLGGAGADTQYF
many	TRBD1	TRBV24-1	TRBJ2-7	TGTGCCACCAGTGACTCCGGGACAGGGGGATACGAGCAGTACTTC	CATSDSGTGGYEQYF
many	NA	TRBV16	TRBJ1-5	TGTGCCAGCAGTCATCAATCTAGCAATCAGCCCCAGCATTTT	CASSHQSSNQPQHF
NA	NA	TRBV7-2	TRBJ2-1	TGTGCCAGCACCGTAGCATCAGGATACAATGAGCAGTTCTTC	CASTVASGYNEQFF
many	NA	TRBV5-1	TRBJ1-4	TGCGCCAGCAGCTTGGGTCGGGAGAATGAAAAACTGTTTTTT	CASSLGRENEKLFF
many	TRBD2	TRBV29-1	TRBJ2-1	TGCAGCGTTGAAGAGCTAGCGGGCAACAATGAGCAGTTCTTC	CSVEELAGNNEQFF
NA	NA	TRBV5-1	TRBJ1-2	TGCGCCAGCAGCTTGAGTAGGGCTACTAATGGCTACACCTTC	CASSLSRATNGYTF
NA	NA	TRBV29-1	TRBJ1-1	TGCAGCGTTGATCAGGGAGTGGTGAACACTGAAGCTTTCTTT	CSVDQGVVNTEAFF
many	NA	TRBV7-2	TRBJ2-5	TGTGCCAGCAGCCTAGCGCTTCAAGAGACCCAGTACTTC	CASSLALQETQYF
few	TRBD2	TRBV12-3/TRBV12-4	TRBJ2-5	TGTGCCAGCAGTTTATCGTCTAGCGGGGTTCTCGAAGCCCAGTACTTC	CASSLSSSGVLEAQYF
few	NA	TRBV7-9	TRBJ2-2	TGTGCCAGCAGCCCCCGGGCAGGAAACACCGGGGAGCTGTTTTTT	CASSPRAGNTGELFF
many	NA	TRBV7-2	TRBJ2-7	TGTGCCAGCAGTTCCCGACAAGGATCCTACGAGCAGTACTTC	CASSSRQGSYEQYF
NA	NA	TRBV18	TRBJ1-1	TGTGCCAGCTCACCTGGGGTGGGCACTGTAGCTTTCTTT	CASSPGVGTVAFF
few	NA	TRBV7-2	TRBJ2-7	TGTGCCAGCAGGGAAAGGGGGGTCAGGTCCTACGAGCAGTACTTC	CASRERGVRSYEQYF
many	NA	TRBV20-1	TRBJ2-3	TGCAGTGCTAGTAGGCCCGGGGGTTCAGATACGCAGTATTTT	CSASRPGGSDTQYF
many	TRBD2	TRBV4-1	TRBJ2-1	TGCGCCAGCAGCCGCGGGGGGGGGATTTACAATGAGCAGTTCTTC	CASSRGGGIYNEQFF
NA	NA	TRBV11-2	TRBJ2-7	TGTGACAGCAGCTTTGATAGGACTGTTCACGACTTC	CDSSFDRTVHDF
NA	NA	TRBV11-2	TRBJ1-2	TGTGCCAGCAGCTTAGGACAGAAGGATGGCTACACCTTC	CASSLGQKDGYTF
few	NA	TRBV3-1	TRBJ1-4	TGTGCCAGCAGCCCCCGGACATTAACTGAGGAAAAACTGTTTTTT	CASSPRTLTEEKLFF
many	TRBD1	TRBV28	TRBJ2-1	TGTGCCAGCAGGGATTGGGACAGAGTCGATGAGCAGTTCTTC	CASRDWDRVDEQFF
few	TRBD1	TRBV5-1	TRBJ2-7	TGCGCCAGCAGCCCGACGGGACAGGGCGTATACGAGCAGTACTTC	CASSPTGQGVYEQYF
NA	TRBD1	TRBV28	TRBJ1-1	TGTGCCAGCAGTTCCCCGACAGGGAGGGGCACTGAAGCTTTCTTT	CASSSPTGRGTEAFF
NA	NA	TRBV5-1	TRBJ2-5	TGCGCCAGCAGCCGACTAGACCAAGAGACCCAGTACTTC	CASSRLDQETQYF
NA	NA	TRBV29-1	TRBJ2-5	TGCAGCGGTTCACAGGCGGGGCAAGAGACCCAGTACTTC	CSGSQAGQETQYF
many	NA	TRBV12-3/TRBV12-4	TRBJ1-2	TGTGCCAGCAGTTTATCGGGGAACTATGGCTACACCTTC	CASSLSGNYGYTF
many	TRBD1	TRBV5-1	TRBJ1-4	TGCGCCAGCAGCTTCGGACAGGGGGGGGAAAAACTGTTTTTT	CASSFGQGGEKLFF
few	TRBD2	TRBV6-2/TRBV6-3	TRBJ2-4	TGTGCCAGCAGTAAGCAGCGGGGGGGCAGAAACATTCAGTACTTC	CASSKQRGGRNIQYF
NA	NA	TRBV3-1	TRBJ2-5	TGTGCCAGCAGCCAAGATTGGCAGCCTGGGGAGACCCAGTACTTC	CASSQDWQPGETQYF
NA	TRBD2	TRBV5-6	TRBJ2-2	TGTGCCAGCAGCGGCGGGAGTCTGATCAATACCGGGGAGCTGTTTTTT	CASSGGSLINTGELFF
few	NA	TRBV18	TRBJ1-2	TGTGCCAGCTCACCCTCAGGCCAGGACTATGGCTACACCTTC	CASSPSGQDYGYTF
many	TRBD1	TRBV3-1	TRBJ2-1	TGTGCCAGCAGCCGGGACAGGAGCTACAATGAGCAGTTCTTC	CASSRDRSYNEQFF
few	NA	TRBV29-1	TRBJ2-7	TGCAGCGGAAAGACTACATCCTACGAGCAGTACTTC	CSGKTTSYEQYF
many	NA	TRBV5-1	TRBJ1-1	TGCGCCAGCAGCATGACTGAGAACACTGAAGCTTTCTTT	CASSMTENTEAFF
NA	NA	TRBV6-5	TRBJ2-1	TGTGCCAGCAGTTACCTTGCAGACAATGAGCAGTTCTTC	CASSYLADNEQFF
NA	TRBD1	TRBV7-9	TRBJ2-4	TGTGCCAGCAGCAAAGACAGGGGGTCAGGCAAAAACATTCAGTACTTC	CASSKDRGSGKNIQYF
many	NA	TRBV7-2	TRBJ1-4	TGTGCCAGCAGTATCGGGGGAGGGGAAAAACTGTTTTTT	CASSIGGGEKLFF
NA	TRBD1	TRBV4-1	TRBJ1-2	TGCGCCAGCAGAGAATGGACAGGGTCGGACTATGGCTACACCTTC	CASREWTGSDYGYTF
NA	NA	TRBV24-1	TRBJ2-2	TGTGCCACCAGTGCCTTGGGGACATCAAACACCGGGGAGCTGTTTTTT	CATSALGTSNTGELFF
once	NA	TRBV20-1	TRBJ2-2	TGCGCGACCGGGGAGCTGTTTTTT	CATGELFF